This TCR beta chain appears in the sequencing data of a study of T cell repertoires in cytomegalovirus infection. For the study at large: Through public TCR beta signatures, both CMV infection and matching HLA type were indicated. General study findings and limits: The study found HLA-C-restricted CMV-specific TCR beta clonotypes dominating the ex vivo response.

The CDR3 loop spans 14 amino acids. V lost 4 bases, J lost 2 bases, and 11 bases lay in between. TCRdb fed the reads into MiXCR, producing one record per CDR3 protein. The repertoire consists of over 200,000 distinct CDR3 sequences, with approximately 13% occurring once and the leading ten covering roughly 9.7%. On this clonotype: As yet, its antigen is unknown.

The rearrangement joins TRBV23-1 to TRBJ2-5, with a tentative D call TRBD1 (5 bases). TRBV23-1 is an ORF, with its function uncertain. The source material was PBMCs. The TCR sequence derives from a human donor in good health (CMV status not recorded). Some clones in this sample may be carry-over from other donors' samples. CDR3 DNA sequence: TGCGCCAGCAGTCCCCCAGACAGTCAAGAGACCCAGTACTTC. This sequence encodes CASSPPDSQETQYF.